Below are 13 T cell receptor beta chains sequenced from a single sample in a study of blood T cell repertoires in COVID-19 (TCRdb year 2020). Library preparation was by the immunoSEQ multiplex PCR assay. TCRdb holds this immuneACCESS table with in-frame rearrangements only. Some clones are missing; in checked studies, unresolved V genes explain under half, and the rest has no known cause. For this sample the table gives 140,000 to 150,000 clones, of which roughly 88% were detected only once. The top ten hold 1.5% to 2% of the sample. The sequenced material came from peripheral blood. These receptors were obtained from a man in his 70s with acute or convalescent COVID-19.

The genes are TRBV2 and TRBJ1-6, with 7 positions matching TRBD1. The V gene's germline CDR1 is SNHLY and CDR2 FYNNEI. The CDR3 is 15 amino acids. Losses at the gene ends were 6 bases for V and 8 bases for J; bases not matched to a gene: 10. The CDR3 sequence: CASSARQGADSPLHF. CDR3 nucleotide sequence: TGTGCCAGCAGCGCACGACAGGGAGCGGATTCACCCCTCCACTTT.

V usage is TRBV2 and J usage is TRBJ2-2, with a possible D match to TRBD1 (5 bases). V gave up 7 bases and J gave up 0 bases, with 12 bases separating them. The CDR3 spans 15 residues. Germline values: CDR1 SNHLY, CDR2 FYNNEI. CDR3 sequence reads: CASNGHPTNTGELFF. The DNA of the CDR3 is TGTGCCAGCAACGGACACCCCACGAACACCGGGGAGCTGTTTTTT.

The chain carries TRBV28 and TRBJ1-5; 9 nucleotides align to TRBD1. CDR1 is MDHEN, CDR2 SYDVKM, per germline. This CDR3 contains 15 residues. V lost 4 bases and J lost 4; bases outside the gene matches: 5. CDR3 DNA sequence: TGTGCCAGCAGTTCCTCCGGGACAGGGAATCAGCCCCAGCATTTT. It translates to CASSSSGTGNQPQHF.

This clone was observed a single time. Here the CDR3 DNA reads TGCGCCAGCAGCTGGACTAGCACAGATACGCAGTATTTT. It yields the protein CASSWTSTDTQYF. V is TRBV4-1 and J is TRBJ2-3; tentatively, D is TRBD2 (5 bases). V shed 5 bases and J shed 0 bases, with 6 bases lying between them. This CDR3 has 13 amino acids. Per the germline V gene, CDR1 is MGHRA and CDR2 is YSYEKL.

The chain's CDR3 is CASTLSRFLTEAFF. The CDR3 DNA is TGTGCCAGCACCCTTTCCCGGTTTTTAACTGAAGCTTTCTTT. V and J are TRBV2 and TRBJ1-1; D remains unclear. CDR1 is SNHLY and CDR2 is FYNNEI in the germline V gene. V lost 7 bases and J lost 5, with 17 bases in between. The length of the CDR3 is 14 residues.

The chain combines TRBV5-1 with TRBJ1-6; 7 bases are a match to TRBD1. V trimming: 4 bases; J trimming: 8 bases; junction bases outside the gene matches: 6. Germline V lookup: CDR1 SGHRS, CDR2 YFSETQ. The length of the CDR3 is 14 residues. CDR3 nucleotide sequence: TGCGCCAGCAGCCTCGAGGGGGCATATTCACCCCTCCACTTT. Its protein product is CASSLEGAYSPLHF.

This clone came up a few times. The DNA for the CDR3 is TGCGCCAGCAGCCAATTACAGCGGGGCTCCTACGAGCAGTACTTC. This encodes CASSQLQRGSYEQYF. The rearrangement joins TRBV4-1 to TRBJ2-7; 7 nucleotides line up with TRBD2. With 2 bases clipped from V and 0 bases from J, the junction kept 4 bases outside the gene matches. The CDR3 totals 15 residues. Looked up from germline, CDR1 is MGHRA and CDR2 is YSYEKL.

The chain carries TRBV4-1 and TRBJ1-1; 7 bases agree with TRBD1. Germline-derived CDR1 and CDR2 are MGHRA and YSYEKL. Trimming took 4 bases from V and 4 from J; bases not matched to a gene: 12. The CDR3 has 16 residues. In DNA form, the CDR3 reads TGCGCCAGCAGCCCCTTTGACAGGGTCGAGGCCACTGAAGCTTTCTTT. Protein: CASSPFDRVEATEAFF.

The chain has TRBV2 and TRBJ1-1, with D uncertain. Germline CDR1 is SNHLY and CDR2 is FYNNEI. V was shortened by 5 bases and J by 5 bases, with 6 bases between the two germline ends. CDR3 size: 11 residues. CDR3 bases: TGTGCCAGCAGTCGGACTACTGAAGCTTTCTTT. Its translation is CASSRTTEAFF. The whole variable domain, remainder taken from reference TRBV2 and TRBJ1-1, is EPEVTQTPSHQVTQMGQEVILRCVPISNHLYFYWYRQILGQKVEFLVSFYNNEISEKSEIFDDQFSVERPDGSNFTLKIRSTKLEDSAMYFCASSRTTEAFFGQGTRLTVV.

CDR3 DNA sequence: TGTGCCAGCAGGGTTATGGGACAGGGGGTGACAGATACGCAGTATTTT. Amino acid sequence: CASRVMGQGVTDTQYF. This chain links TRBV11-2 with TRBJ2-3; 11 nucleotides line up with TRBD1. The CDR3 loop spans 16 amino acids. Germline V gene lookup returns CDR1 SGHAT and CDR2 FQNNGV. The junction had 8 bases not matched to a gene; V was cut back by 6 bases and J by 3 bases.

The chain uses TRBV4-2 and TRBJ2-7, with 11 bases identical to TRBD2. Germline V CDR1 and CDR2: LGHNA, YNFKEQ. After removal of 1 base from V and 0 bases from J, the junction contained 5 bases not matched to a gene. The CDR3 is made up of 17 amino acids. CDR3 sequence: CASSQAPGLADSYEQYF. Written as DNA, the CDR3 is TGTGCCAGCAGCCAAGCCCCGGGACTAGCGGACTCCTACGAGCAGTACTTC.

V and J are TRBV19 and TRBJ2-6; possibly TRBD1 for D (6 bases). The CDR3 is 15 residues long. CDR1 LNHDA and CDR2 SQIVND come from the germline V gene (reference sequence). The V end was cut by 5 bases, the J end by 2 bases, with 10 bases between. CDR3 residues: CASSERTAGANVLTF. The CDR3 DNA reads as TGTGCCAGTAGTGAACGGACAGCTGGGGCCAACGTCCTGACTTTC.

This clone was recorded only once. The genes are TRBV2 and TRBJ2-2; possibly TRBD1 for D (6 bases). Germline lookup yields CDR1 SNHLY and CDR2 FYNNEI. This CDR3 comprises 16 residues. Trimming cost V 2 bases and J 0 bases, with 10 bases left between them. The CDR3 DNA reads TGTGCCAGCAGTGAACTGACAGGTGCGAACACCGGGGAGCTGTTTTTT. Its protein is CASSELTGANTGELFF.